These 7 T cell receptor beta chains share one sample of origin, sequenced in a study of control samples from healthy donors and cancer patients. Clones were sequenced by immunoSEQ multiplex PCR, and TCRdb holds only the in-frame ones, with some missing. Of approximately 120,000 clones in the sample, over 75% were seen once. The sample comprised blood. All receptors come from a human donor in good health. The donor label of this sample is uncertain.

The chain is built from TRBV12-5 and TRBJ2-5; D could derive from TRBD1 or TRBD2 (5 bases each). V lost 1 base, J lost 7 bases, and 16 bases lay in between. Germline-derived CDR1 and CDR2 are LGHNT and FRNRAP. This CDR3 comprises 15 residues. The CDR3 sequence: CASGLAVGTLWTQYF. The CDR3 DNA is TGTGCTAGTGGTTTGGCCGTCGGGACCCTCTGGACCCAGTACTTC.

The V gene is TRBV4-3, the J gene TRBJ2-1; no reliable D call. CDR1 is LGHNA, CDR2 YSLEER, per germline. Trimming shortened V by 0 bases and J by 0 bases, and 9 bases separated the two germline ends. CDR3 size: 16 residues. The CDR3 is CASSQDGRSSYNEQFF. The CDR3 nucleotides are TGCGCCAGCAGCCAAGATGGCCGGAGCTCCTACAATGAGCAGTTCTTC.

The CDR3 DNA reads TGTGCCAGCAGCCAAGTCGCTGAGCAGTTCTTC. Its protein is CASSQVAEQFF. V is TRBV3-1 (or the pseudogene TRBV3-2) and J is TRBJ2-1; D unclear. In germline, CDR1 is LGHDT, CDR2 YNNKEL (reference sequence). This CDR3 comprises 11 residues. V was shortened by 1 base and J by 9 bases, with 4 bases between the two germline ends.

The genes are TRBV6-5 and TRBJ2-1; 9 nucleotides align to TRBD1. The V gene's germline CDR1 is MNHEY and CDR2 SVGAGI. Trimming at V came to 6 bases and at J to 4 bases, leaving 4 bases not matched to a gene. The CDR3 totals 14 residues. CDR3 loop: CASSLDRGYNEQFF. The CDR3 nucleotides are TGTGCCAGCAGCCTGGACAGGGGATACAATGAGCAGTTCTTC.

The rearrangement links TRBV6-5 to TRBJ1-5; no definite D call. The V end lost 5 bases, the J end lost 7 bases, and 15 bases lay between the germline ends. The germline gives CDR1 MNHEY, CDR2 SVGAGI. CDR3 length equals 14 residues. The CDR3 loop reads CASSQTTRWQPQHF. The DNA for the CDR3 is TGTGCCAGCAGTCAGACAACGCGGTGGCAGCCCCAGCATTTT.

This chain joins TRBV10-3 and TRBJ1-6; 11 bases align to TRBD1. CDR3 size: 14 residues. Germline trimming cut 6 bases from V and 6 bases from J; bases unmatched to any gene: 1. CDR1 is ENHRY and CDR2 is SYGVKD in the germline V gene. Here the CDR3 DNA reads TGTGCCATCAGCGGGACAGGGGGTAATTCACCCCTCCACTTT. The encoded protein is CAISGTGGNSPLHF.

The chain employs TRBV21-1 and TRBJ1-6; the table's D call, TRBD1, was not checked against the DNA. TRBV21-1 is listed as a pseudogene. CDR3 length: 16 residues. For the CDR3, the DNA is TGTGCCAGCAGCATAAAGACAGGAGAATATAATTCACCCCTCCACTTT. Amino acids: CASSIKTGEYNSPLHF.